This T cell receptor beta chain was sequenced for a study of immune characterization of retroperitoneal liposarcoma. By proportion, this clonotype is medium-sized. Germline V CDR1 and CDR2: MNHNS, SASEGT. This CDR3 region has 14 residues. One entry per CDR3 protein, called by TCRdb with MiXCR from the PCR reads. Among 2,000 to 2,500 distinct CDR3 sequences, around 48% were seen once, and the ten largest hold about 55%. The source is a female donor with retroperitoneal liposarcoma. The sequenced sample consisted of tumor tissue. The chain is built from TRBV6-1 and TRBJ2-5; maybe TRBD2 (7 bases). TRBJ2-7 matches the DNA end more closely, so the J call is doubtful. CDR3 sequence (DNA): TGTGCCAGCAGTCTCGGGGGCGGGGGACACGAGCAGTACTTC. Translation: CASSLGGGGHEQYF.